The source of this T cell receptor (beta chain) is a study of cytomegalovirus exposure and HLA in healthy donors. About the study: Earlier work reported 90 million to 120 million unique TCR beta sequences from 150 million to 200 million T cells. Study findings and constraints: Later analysis demonstrated an association between a missense DCLRE1C variant and TCR beta V- and J-gene trimming. A list of more than 150 TCR beta chains associated with cytomegalovirus was given. The classifier reportedly diagnosed cytomegalovirus status with high sensitivity and specificity.

A note on this clone: Antigen unknown.

PCR used 60 Vbeta primers and 13 Jbeta primers. Sequencing used immunoSEQ multiplex PCR; TCRdb keeps in-frame clones, though not all of them. This repertoire shows some 65,000 clones, roughly 73% found once; its top ten account for under 30%. The sequencing sample was made of PBMCs. This TCR derives from a woman between 35 and 50 years old in good health and CMV-seropositive.

DNA for the CDR3: TGTGCCACCCGAGGTGACAGTTCCGGCCAGCCCCAGCATTTT. Translating gives CATRGDSSGQPQHF. V is TRBV10-3 and J is TRBJ1-5, with a possible D match to TRBD1 (5 bases). With 10 bases removed from V and 7 bases from J, the gap between germline ends came to 20 bases. The CDR3 runs 14 residues. CDR1 is ENHRY and CDR2 is SYGVKD in the germline V gene.